Sequencing of this T cell receptor beta chain was carried out in a study of cytomegalovirus exposure and HLA in healthy donors (TCRdb year 2017). Context from the whole study: An earlier analysis of some 550 of the donors reported 250 to 300 Gb of sequence data and 100 million to 140 million unique TCR beta sequences from 150 million to 200 million T cells. Roughly 300 gigabases of sequencing data and around 87 million unique TCR sequences were included in an early release covering roughly 600 HLA-typed donors. The genetic ancestry cluster associated with self-reported Caucasian donors included 65% to 90% of the roughly 410 genotyped donors. The study aimed to test whether signatures of past pathogen exposure could be identified by cataloging public T cell receptors. The study used immunosequencing to profile the T cell repertoires of more than 650 subjects and linked those repertoires to cytomegalovirus serostatus. A separate validation cohort of roughly 120 different subjects was used in addition to the roughly 640-subject first cohort. To predict cytomegalovirus infection status, the study brought together high-throughput TCR immunosequencing, statistical association of individual TCRs with disease status, and machine learning. In a later analysis, previously published TCR beta repertoires from 666 donors were re-analyzed and high-resolution HLA genotyping was added so that TCR occurrence patterns could be studied. The later analysis used no new phenotypic data to find candidate immune exposures, relying instead on TCR beta sequences and their occurrence across donors. In an earlier analysis of 587 of the donors, high-throughput TCR beta sequencing was used to judge whether each TCR beta V gene segment behaved as functional or pseudogenic. Donor age, sex, ethnicity and CMV serostatus were compiled together with the repertoire data. A later genetic analysis used genome-wide SNP genotypes for 398 of the 666 donors, treating that subset as a discovery cohort. All discovery cohort repertoires had been generated on a single sequencing platform. Class I and class II HLA loci were covered by the typing at four-digit resolution. Typing coverage varied by locus: roughly 629-630 donors for A, B, C, DRB1 and DQB1; roughly 500 for DQA1; about 570 for DPA1; under 490 for DPB1. Roughly 5 DR-DQ haplotypes were handled as single units for association and clustering, since linkage in the cohort was strong. On average, over 200,000 unique TCR beta nucleotide sequences were sequenced per donor among 398 genotyped donors of the cohort, with about 17% of those sequences being non-productive. What the research found in general, with its limitations: Specific HLA alleles were associated with roughly 16,000 TCR beta sequences at a false discovery rate of 0.05 in a later analysis. Three of the identified cytomegalovirus-associated TCR beta chains were confirmed in vitro to be specific for cytomegalovirus antigens. When HLA alleles, especially DR and DQ, strongly co-occurred, attributing TCR associations to individual alleles was difficult. The sequencing pipeline was judged likely to have produced a cluster of highly shared sequence variants as a technical artifact. According to a later genetic analysis, donors in an Asian-associated ancestry cluster had fewer N-insertions in productive TCRs than the approximately 650-donor mean. The authors suggested that the approach could potentially be generalized to other disease states and immunological phenotypes. This cohort had only TCR beta chains sequenced, and the lack of alpha or paired-chain data limited which features could be detected. The 87-base-pair reads could not distinguish some IMGT-functional V segments, including TRBV6-2 and TRBV6-3, so those segments were excluded. Most CMV-associated TCR beta chains appeared to be HLA-restricted in a later analysis, and the HLA associations seemed to be driven largely by CMV exposure. The classifier was reported to diagnose cytomegalovirus status with high specificity and sensitivity in both the original cohort and the validation cohort. The study gave a list of more than 150 TCR beta chains associated with cytomegalovirus. Linkage disequilibrium might explain the correlated functional status among segregating V segments, but an unknown experimental factor could not be ruled out. In a later analysis, the rate of TCR association differed among HLA loci, with DRB1 alleles having the most associated TCRs and HLA-C alleles having the fewest. In a later genetic analysis, a missense DCLRE1C variant was associated with V-gene and J-gene trimming of TCR beta chains, and the association was replicated in an independent cohort. Because some donors lacked HLA typing at each locus, the association tests relied only on the typed subset. The earlier analysis of 587 of the donors excluded 15 to 20 rarely observed V segments, including chromosome 9 orphons, because counts were too low. For the cohort, immune exposure information was limited to CMV serostatus. According to a later analysis, parvovirus B19, influenza, CMV and Epstein-Barr virus appeared linked to several top co-occurrence clusters. Compared with equally common non-associated chains, HLA-associated TCR beta chains in a later analysis were more clonally expanded and had lower generation probabilities. Sequencing depth was assumed to be roughly uniform across donors in the presence/absence analyses, though that assumption may not hold. A further reported finding was that TCR beta sequences accurately predicted the HLA-A and HLA-B alleles for most subjects in the first cohort. In an earlier analysis of some 500 of the donors, most TCR beta V segments appeared in productive rearrangements about 87% or about 30% of the time, broadly matching IMGT annotations. Across donors, most TCR sequences were observed very rarely, whereas some public TCRs were present in many individuals.

Library generation was performed with the immunoSEQ multiplex PCR assay. For the multiplex PCR, a mixture combining 60 forward primers for TCR Vbeta segments and 13 reverse primers for TCR Jbeta segments was used. The CDR3 region of rearranged TCR beta genes was amplified from genomic DNA with a multiplex PCR assay. On the Illumina HiSeq System, the amplified TCR beta libraries were sequenced as 87-base-pair reads. The authors' analysis ran thus. Across the 670 or so repertoires, a later analysis counted 80 million or so unique TCR beta chains, 9.5 million to 13 million of which were shared by at least two donors. To remove PCR and sequencing errors, raw reads were error-corrected and collapsed into unique sequences using a nearest-neighbor algorithm that merged closely related sequences. To assign V, D and J gene segments, CDR3 sequences were aligned to IMGT reference sequences. For a sequence to be retained, a match of at least six nucleotides to both a V gene segment and a J gene segment was required. A rearrangement counted as productive if the CDR3 had no stop codons and remained in frame with V and J, and every other rearrangement counted as non-productive. CDR3 was defined by IMGT convention, running from the second conserved V-encoded cysteine to the conserved J-encoded phenylalanine. The earlier analysis of fewer than 700 of the donors excluded sequences that lacked an unambiguous match to a single V gene segment. An earlier analysis of almost 600 of the donors classified V segments as functional when productive rearrangements were above 56.7% and as segregating when the standard deviation between donors was above 5%. A statistical classification framework was developed to diagnose cytomegalovirus status using the catalog of TCR beta chain sequences. A later analysis assigned V and J genes by comparing TCR nucleotide sequences with IMGT/GENE-DB human TR gene sequences. The TCRdist pipeline was used in a later analysis to assign CDR3 sequences and most-parsimonious VDJ recombination scenarios. In a later analysis, every TCR beta chain was defined by the combination of its CDR3 amino acid sequence and its V-gene family, and reads without a unique V-gene family were dropped. As a way to deal with suspected cross-contamination and a sequencing artifact, a later analysis dropped hundreds of nucleotide sequences that were highly shared and had low generation probability. In a later analysis, a clonal expansion index was calculated for each public chain from normalized within-repertoire ranks of inferred template counts. A later analysis computed generation probabilities with a VDJ recombination model fitted to out-of-frame rearrangements, and checked the results against IGoR. Hypergeometric tests were used in a later analysis to score TCR-TCR, TCR-HLA and TCR-CMV co-occurrence, with a repertoire-size bias correction applied to the TCR pairs. In a later analysis, false discovery rates were estimated by permuting HLA or CMV assignments 20 times. In a later analysis, co-occurring TCRs were grouped using DBSCAN, with TCRdist sequence similarity added in when clustering inside HLA-allele-positive subsets. Repertoires with fewer than 30,000 or more than 120,000 public chains, plus five repertoires with anomalous nucleotide sharing, were excluded from co-occurrence clustering. Entries here come from immuneACCESS through TCRdb and include only in-frame sequences with V and J called. Some clones fail to appear in such tables; in the studies checked, an unresolved V gene covers under half of the shortfall, and the cause of the remainder is unknown. Clone size and the V and J calls come from that table; the DNA yielded D and trimming. The sample's clone listing holds about 130,000 clones. 1.6% of the sample is in the top ten clones.

The cohort was made up of roughly 670 healthy bone marrow donors. At the time of sampling, all cohort members were nominally healthy, though unrecorded immune exposures were likely present. The donor was CMV seropositive and belonged to the group of 250 to 300 seropositive cohort members. Each donor provided a peripheral blood sample, and peripheral blood mononuclear cells were used for TCR beta sequencing. The Qiagen DNeasy Blood Extraction Kit was used to extract genomic DNA from the blood cell samples. Turning to this clone: Its antigen has not been determined.

The CDR3 numbers 17 residues from cysteine through phenylalanine. Kept here is only the CDR3 DNA, which spans 51 bases and is read in frame from base 1. Sequences SGHDT (CDR1) and YYEEEE (CDR2) are obtained from the germline V gene. V is cut back by 4 bases and J by 5 bases, with 14 bases in the junction unmatched. The chain employs TRBV5-6 and TRBJ2-5, with 10 bases aligning to TRBD1. The sequence came from a woman in her thirties or forties in good health and CMV-seropositive. What was sequenced was PBMCs. The DNA sequence is as follows: TGTGCCAGCAGCCGTATACCTTTAACGGGACAGGGGGAGACCCAGTACTTC. This yields the protein CASSRIPLTGQGETQYF.